The source of this TCR beta chain is a study of response to subunit inactivated influenza vaccine. Points from the study as a whole: Authors suggested seasonal influenza vaccinations each recruit few new T cells.

This clonotype was seen a handful of times. Its antigen is currently unknown. Germline V CDR1 and CDR2: MDHEN, SYDVKM. This CDR3 is built from 16 residues. The V and J ends lost 6 bases and 1 base, in that order; junction bases with no gene match: 11. TCRdb fed the RT-PCR reads into MiXCR, producing one record per CDR3 protein. The sample yields about 480,000 distinct CDR3 sequences, around 25% seen once. Here the sequenced sample was CD4+ T cells sorted from PBMCs, taken around 5 days after vaccination. The receptor was isolated from a man aged 45-65 years who received an inactivated influenza vaccine. The rearrangement uses TRBV28 and TRBJ1-2, with 7 bases matching TRBD1. The CDR3 coding sequence is TGTGCCAGCAGGGCTCAGGGGGTGTATTTTAACTATGGCTACACCTTC. This sequence encodes CASRAQGVYFNYGYTF.